Listed here are 7 T cell receptor beta chains from one sample, sequenced in a study of beta chain features in type 1 diabetes. Of the isolated RNA, all was reverse transcribed, and so the sequenced material was expressed TCRB transcripts. Libraries were prepared by immunoSEQ multiplex PCR; TCRdb keeps only in-frame clonotypes and omits some of them. This sample has 130,000 to 150,000 clones; 9% to 9.5% occur once, and the top ten carry roughly 0.69%. Sample: central memory CD4+ T cells from blood. These receptors all stem from a man between 18 and 35 years old in good health.

This clone appeared a few times. Within the sample, other DNA sequences also encode this same CDR3. The chain joins TRBV6-5 to TRBJ1-6; 9 bases agree with TRBD1. The CDR3 sequence is 15 residues long. V shed 0 bases, J shed 7 bases, and the junction held 1 base outside the gene matches. From germline, CDR1 is MNHEY and CDR2 SVGAGI. The CDR3: CASSYSGQGNSPLHF. CDR3 DNA sequence: TGTGCCAGCAGTTACTCAGGACAGGGGAATTCACCCCTCCACTTT.

The rearrangement joins TRBV6-6 to TRBJ2-1, with 11 nucleotides matching TRBD2. The CDR3 contains 16 residues. Germline V gene data show CDR1 as MNHNY and CDR2 as SVGAGI (reference sequence). Germline trimming cut 3 bases from V and 4 bases from J; bases unmatched to any gene: 5. The CDR3 loop reads CASSYVAGGPYNEQFF. The CDR3 bases are TGTGCCAGCAGTTATGTAGCGGGGGGGCCGTACAATGAGCAGTTCTTC.

This sequence joins TRBV6-5 and TRBJ2-1, with 9 bases aligning to TRBD2. The CDR3 is 16 amino acids. The V gene's germline CDR1 is MNHEY and CDR2 SVGAGI. J was trimmed by 5 bases and V by 0 bases; bases with no gene match: 5. CDR3 bases: TGTGCCAGCAGTTACTCAAAGCGGGGGGCAAACAATGAGCAGTTCTTC. It specifies CASSYSKRGANNEQFF.

The rearrangement joins TRBV18 to TRBJ1-1, with a possible D match to TRBD1 (5 bases). V lost 5 bases to trimming and J lost 2 bases, with 15 bases between them. The germline CDR1 and CDR2 sequences are KGHSH and LQKENI. This CDR3 comprises 15 residues. In DNA, the CDR3 is TGTGCCAGCTCATCTCAGGTACAGGCTAACACTGAAGCTTTCTTT. It yields the protein CASSSQVQANTEAFF.

The sample holds a few counts of this clone. The chain recombines TRBV19 with TRBJ1-6; 9 bases fit TRBD1. The CDR3 runs 16 residues. Losses at the gene ends were 4 bases for V and 6 bases for J; bases not matched to a gene: 7. The germline gives CDR1 LNHDA, CDR2 SQIVND (reference sequence). In nucleotides, the CDR3 is TGTGCCAGTAGTACCAAACAGGGGGCGGGTAATTCACCCCTCCACTTT. Its protein product is CASSTKQGAGNSPLHF.

This clone was counted only a few times. The chain uses TRBV27 and TRBJ2-5; perhaps TRBD2 as D (6 bases). The CDR3 totals 14 residues. V was shortened by 5 bases and J by 6 bases, with 16 bases between the two germline ends. Germline V gene sequence: CDR1 MNHEY, CDR2 SMNVEV (reference sequence). This chain's CDR3 is CASSPGAGPKTQYF. For the CDR3, the DNA is TGTGCCAGCAGTCCCGGAGCGGGTCCGAAGACCCAGTACTTC.

The table lists this clone with a few counts. The rearrangement joins TRBV4-3 to TRBJ1-4, with D hard to call. The CDR3 is 16 residues long. Trimming took 0 bases from V and 0 from J, leaving 8 bases between them. CDR1 is LGHNA, CDR2 YSLEER, per germline. CDR3 loop: CASSQDGGSTNEKLFF. The CDR3 region has the DNA TGCGCCAGCAGCCAAGATGGAGGGTCAACTAATGAAAAACTGTTTTTT.